The 13 T cell receptor beta chains in this list originate from one sample, sequenced in a study of technical replicates of blood from several donors. The repertoire was sequenced with immunoSEQ multiplex PCR; TCRdb's copy has only in-frame clones and lacks some. This table has just over 95,000 clones, 90% to 96% appearing once. Sequences were obtained from T cells isolated from PBMCs. The source of these receptors is a human donor in good health.

The genes are TRBV19 and TRBJ1-1; D not resolved. The germline V gene has CDR1 LNHDA and CDR2 SQIVND (reference sequence). This CDR3 has 14 residues. Trimming cost V 9 bases and J 4 bases, with 18 bases left between them. The CDR3 sequence is CASSFGVRGTEAFF. As DNA, the CDR3 is TGTGCCAGCTCTTTTGGGGTTCGGGGCACTGAAGCTTTCTTT.

This clone was observed a few times. CDR3 in amino acids: CASSKWARQNTEAFF. As DNA, the CDR3 is TGTGCCAGCAGCAAATGGGCTCGACAGAACACTGAAGCTTTCTTT. This chain joins TRBV21-1 and TRBJ1-1; TRBD1, the table's D call, was not compared with the DNA. TRBV21-1 is noted as a pseudogene. The CDR3 consists of 15 residues.

This rearrangement joins TRBV2 to TRBJ2-7, with 8 nucleotides matching TRBD1. With V trimmed by 5 bases and J by 3 bases, 12 bases remained unmatched. The germline gives CDR1 SNHLY, CDR2 FYNNEI. This CDR3 contains 16 residues. CDR3 bases: TGTGCCAGCAGTACAGGAGGGGGACAGGCCAGCTACGAGCAGTACTTC. It translates to CASSTGGGQASYEQYF.

This chain links TRBV7-9 with TRBJ2-1; the match to TRBD1 covers 11 bases. Germline V gene data show CDR1 as SEHNR and CDR2 as FQNEAQ (reference sequence). CDR3 size: 14 residues. The V segment lost 8 bases and the J segment 8 bases; nucleotides outside the gene matches: 8. As DNA, the CDR3 is TGTGCCAGCGGCGGACAGGGGGCGGTAGATGAGCAGTTCTTC. Translation: CASGGQGAVDEQFF.

The rearrangement uses TRBV6-4 and TRBJ2-3; no clear D. Trimming cost V 6 bases and J 0 bases, with 10 bases left between them. Germline CDR1 MRHNA, CDR2 SNTAGT. The CDR3 is made up of 14 amino acids. In nucleotides, the CDR3 is TGTGCCAGCAGGGCGGCCCCTAGCACAGATACGCAGTATTTT. Protein: CASRAAPSTDTQYF.

J is TRBJ2-7 and V is TRBV14; TRBD2 might be the D (5 bases). Germline loops: CDR1 SGHDN, CDR2 FVKESK. Trimming pared 3 bases from V and 0 bases from J, leaving 15 bases between. The CDR3 length is 16 residues. The DNA of the CDR3 is TGTGCCAGCAGCCAGACTCGGACTTTTAGCTCCTACGAGCAGTACTTC. Its translation is CASSQTRTFSSYEQYF.

The J gene is TRBJ1-1, the V gene TRBV6-1; D gene ambiguous. The V gene's germline CDR1 is MNHNS and CDR2 SASEGT. V gave up 8 bases and J gave up 2 bases, with 9 bases separating them. The CDR3 sequence is 12 residues long. CDR3 residues: CASGRTNTEAFF. The CDR3 bases are TGTGCCAGCGGGCGCACCAACACTGAAGCTTTCTTT.

This chain links TRBV11-2 with TRBJ2-1; D is unclear. V dropped 5 bases and J dropped 7 bases, with 9 bases sitting between them. CDR1 SGHAT and CDR2 FQNNGV come from the germline V gene. CDR3 length equals 12 residues. The CDR3 sequence: CASSRSTNEQFF. The CDR3, as DNA: TGTGCCAGCAGCCGAAGTACTAATGAGCAGTTCTTC.

V and J are TRBV11-2 and TRBJ2-1, with 8 bases that match TRBD2. This CDR3 is built from 13 residues. The trim removed 5 bases at V and 8 bases at J, leaving 5 bases unmatched. Per germline, CDR1 SGHAT and CDR2 FQNNGV. The CDR3 region has the DNA TGTGCCAGCAGCGCGACTAGCGATTATGAGCAGTTCTTC. Its protein product is CASSATSDYEQFF. Supplemented by reference TRBV11-2 and TRBJ2-1, the full variable domain reads EAGVAQSPRYKIIEKRQSVAFWCNPISGHATLYWYQQILGQGPKLLIQFQNNGVVDDSQLPKDRFSAERLKGVDSTLKIQPAKLEDSAVYLCASSATSDYEQFFGPGTRLTVL.

J is TRBJ1-3 and V is TRBV6-6; D gene ambiguous. V dropped 6 bases and J dropped 9 bases, with 15 bases sitting between them. This CDR3 is 13 amino acids long. Germline CDR1 is MNHNY and CDR2 is SVGAGI (reference sequence). The CDR3 DNA is TGTGCCAGCAGCCAAGAGGCTCACGGCACCATATATTTT. As protein: CASSQEAHGTIYF.

The chain joins TRBV5-1 to TRBJ1-4; 7 bases align to TRBD1. Losses at the gene ends were 4 bases for V and 5 bases for J; bases not matched to a gene: 11. The CDR3 runs to 16 residues. Germline CDR1 and CDR2: SGHRS and YFSETQ. Written as DNA, the CDR3 is TGCGCCAGCAGCGGGGGACAGATCACCACGAATGAAAAACTGTTTTTT. This gives the protein CASSGGQITTNEKLFF. Variable domain in full (rest from reference TRBV5-1 and TRBJ1-4): KAGVTQTPRYLIKTRGQQVTLSCSPISGHRSVSWYQQTPGQGLQFLFEYFSETQRNKGNFPGRFSGRQFSNSRSEMNVSTLELGDSALYLCASSGGQITTNEKLFFGSGTQLSVL.

This sequence joins TRBV5-1 and TRBJ2-5; TRBD1 matches at 7 bases. Per germline, CDR1 SGHRS and CDR2 YFSETQ. The CDR3 totals 16 residues. Trimming took 4 bases from V and 11 from J; bases not matched to a gene: 20. The CDR3 sequence is CASSNTGQEAQGEQYF. The CDR3 nucleotides are TGCGCCAGCAGCAACACTGGACAGGAGGCCCAGGGTGAGCAGTACTTC.

This chain joins TRBV28 and TRBJ2-1; 9 bases line up with TRBD1. CDR1 and CDR2 from the germline V gene are MDHEN and SYDVKM. The CDR3 loop spans 15 amino acids. After removal of 3 bases from V and 10 bases from J, the junction contained 10 bases not matched to a gene. The CDR3 bases are TGTGCCAGCAGTTTGTGGGACAGGGATCTCCGAGAGCAGTTCTTC. It translates to CASSLWDRDLREQFF.